These 17 T cell receptor beta chains were sequenced from one sample in a study of OX40 agonist ivuxolimab in advanced cancers. The data were produced by immunoSEQ multiplex PCR, yet TCRdb's version contains in-frame clones alone and is incomplete. The sample shows some 22,000 clones, more than 70% of them seen only once. The sequencing here drew on CD4+ or CD8+ T cells sorted from blood, taken in a trial of the OX40 agonist ivuxolimab. Receptors originate from an adult with an advanced solid tumor such as melanoma, head and neck, liver or kidney cancer.

The CDR3 DNA reads TGCAGCGTTGAAAGCGTGAGGCAGGCAGATACGCAGTATTTT. This sequence encodes CSVESVRQADTQYF. The V gene is TRBV29-1, the J gene TRBJ2-3; no reliable D call. Per the germline V gene, CDR1 is SQVTM and CDR2 is ANQGSEA. The CDR3 is 14 amino acids. V lost 2 bases to trimming and J lost 4 bases, with 13 bases between them.

V and J are TRBV19 and TRBJ2-7; perhaps D is TRBD1 or TRBD2 (5 bases each). CDR3 length equals 14 residues. CDR1 LNHDA and CDR2 SQIVND come from the germline V gene (reference sequence). The V gene lost 5 bases and the J gene lost 2 bases, with 13 bases spanning the gap. As DNA, the CDR3 is TGTGCCAGTAGTTCCGGGGCAGCCACCTACGAGCAGTACTTC. It translates to CASSSGAATYEQYF.

The J gene is TRBJ2-7, the V gene TRBV4-1; no reliable D call. V was pared by 5 bases and J by 0 bases, with 8 bases between. The CDR3 is made up of 13 amino acids. The germline V gene encodes CDR1 MGHRA and CDR2 YSYEKL. CDR3 sequence reads: CASSGQSSYEQYF. The DNA of the CDR3 is TGCGCCAGCAGCGGTCAAAGCTCCTACGAGCAGTACTTC.

V usage is TRBV5-4 and J usage is TRBJ1-3; D perhaps matches TRBD1 (5 bases). The germline V gene has CDR1 SGHNT and CDR2 YYREEE (reference sequence). Between the trimmed V and J ends, which lost 5 bases and 0 bases, there was a span of 12 bases. There are 15 residues in the CDR3. DNA for the CDR3: TGTGCCAGCAGAAAAACAGGCGACTCTGGAAACACCATATATTTT. This sequence encodes CASRKTGDSGNTIYF.

V and J are TRBV27 and TRBJ2-1; TRBD2 might be the D (5 bases). This CDR3 spans 13 amino acids. In germline, CDR1 is MNHEY, CDR2 SMNVEV (reference sequence). The ends were cut back, 3 bases at V and 6 bases at J, with 9 bases in the middle. The DNA for the CDR3 is TGTGCCAGCAGTTTTTCCGGGGTCAATGAGCAGTTCTTC. The encoded protein is CASSFSGVNEQFF.

V usage is TRBV7-8 and J usage is TRBJ1-5; a weak D match, TRBD1 (5 bases). Between the trimmed V and J ends, which lost 1 base and 0 bases, there was a span of 10 bases. Looked up from germline, CDR1 is SGHVS and CDR2 is FQNEAQ. The CDR3 has 16 residues. CDR3 amino acids: CASSLGGLNSNQPQHF. In DNA, the CDR3 is TGTGCCAGCAGCTTAGGGGGCCTCAATAGCAATCAGCCCCAGCATTTT.

This chain uses TRBV21-1 with TRBJ1-4. TRBV21-1 is classified as a pseudogene. CDR3 size: 17 residues. CDR3 sequence reads: CASSKEVESPLWEKLFF. CDR3 sequence (DNA): TGTGCCAGCAGCAAAGAGGTCGAGAGCCCCCTCTGGGAAAAACTGTTTTTT.

The chain employs TRBV19 and TRBJ2-7, with 8 bases lining up with TRBD1. This CDR3 contains 14 residues. V was clipped by 0 bases and J by 3 bases; unmatched bases: 1. CDR1 is LNHDA and CDR2 is SQIVND in the germline V gene (reference sequence). The CDR3 is CASSIEGQGYEQYF. The CDR3 DNA follows: TGTGCCAGTAGTATAGAAGGACAGGGCTACGAGCAGTACTTC.

The rearrangement links TRBV30 to TRBJ2-7; 9 bases line up with TRBD1. Germline CDR1 is GTSNPN and CDR2 is SVGIG (reference sequence). V lost 7 bases and J lost 1; bases outside the gene matches: 5. The CDR3 has 13 residues. The CDR3 protein is CASRDRASYEQYF. The DNA of the CDR3 is TGTGCCTCCCGGGACAGGGCTTCCTACGAGCAGTACTTC.

The J gene is TRBJ2-1, the V gene TRBV30; a weak D match, TRBD2 (5 bases). V lost 3 bases and J lost 4, with 10 bases in between. The CDR3 spans 13 residues. Germline V gene lookup returns CDR1 GTSNPN and CDR2 SVGIG (reference sequence). In DNA, the CDR3 is TGTGCCTGGAGAGAGGGCGGGTACAATGAGCAGTTCTTC. It specifies CAWREGGYNEQFF.

The chain couples TRBV19 to TRBJ1-3, with D maybe TRBD1 (5 bases). Trimming stripped 3 bases from V and 1 base from J, with 10 bases between. The CDR3 runs 15 residues. CDR1 is LNHDA and CDR2 is SQIVND in the germline V gene (reference sequence). Here the CDR3 DNA reads TGTGCCAGTAGTATGGACGGGGGTTCTGGAAACACCATATATTTT. Translation gives CASSMDGGSGNTIYF.

Here the CDR3 DNA reads TGCGCCAGCAGCCAAGATGTCTTTACCAGCCTGGAGCAGTACTTC. It specifies CASSQDVFTSLEQYF. The J gene is TRBJ2-7, the V gene TRBV4-3; no clear D. There are 15 residues in the CDR3. The germline V gene has CDR1 LGHNA and CDR2 YSLEER. Trimming pared 0 bases from V and 7 bases from J, leaving 16 bases between.

The chain joins TRBV5-1 to TRBJ2-7, with 12 bases matching TRBD2. The junction had 10 bases not matched to a gene; V was cut back by 1 base and J by 5 bases. CDR3 size: 17 residues. Germline CDR1 SGHRS, CDR2 YFSETQ. The CDR3 DNA reads as TGCGCCAGCAGCTTGTCGCCTAGCGGGGGGGCAAATGACGAGCAGTACTTC. Its protein is CASSLSPSGGANDEQYF.

This chain connects TRBV9 to TRBJ1-2; 10 positions match TRBD1. There are 14 residues in the CDR3. Germline trimming cut 3 bases from V and 6 bases from J; bases unmatched to any gene: 5. Germline V gene data show CDR1 as SGDLS and CDR2 as YYNGEE. The CDR3 region is CASSGSGTGDGYTF. CDR3 in DNA: TGTGCCAGCAGCGGTTCCGGGACAGGGGATGGCTACACCTTC.

This chain links TRBV19 with TRBJ2-3, with D hard to call. This CDR3 has 13 residues. V was cut by 3 bases and J by 2 bases, with 6 bases left in between. The germline CDR1 and CDR2 sequences are LNHDA and SQIVND (reference sequence). CDR3 nucleotides: TGTGCCAGTAGTATGGAGAACACAGATACGCAGTATTTT. This sequence encodes CASSMENTDTQYF.

This chain joins TRBV6-6 and TRBJ1-1; D not certain. The CDR3 runs 15 residues. Trimming stripped 2 bases from V and 0 bases from J, with 10 bases between. Per germline, CDR1 MNHNY and CDR2 SVGAGI (reference sequence). CDR3 residues: CASSYPKGMNTEAFF. For the CDR3, the DNA is TGTGCCAGCAGTTACCCCAAGGGCATGAACACTGAAGCTTTCTTT.

The chain combines TRBV5-6 with TRBJ2-7; unclear D gene. Germline lookup yields CDR1 SGHDT and CDR2 YYEEEE. The CDR3 has 14 amino acids. Trimming pared 2 bases from V and 3 bases from J, leaving 12 bases between. The CDR3 loop is CASSFFHRNYEQYF. In nucleotides, the CDR3 is TGTGCCAGCAGCTTTTTTCACAGAAACTACGAGCAGTACTTC.